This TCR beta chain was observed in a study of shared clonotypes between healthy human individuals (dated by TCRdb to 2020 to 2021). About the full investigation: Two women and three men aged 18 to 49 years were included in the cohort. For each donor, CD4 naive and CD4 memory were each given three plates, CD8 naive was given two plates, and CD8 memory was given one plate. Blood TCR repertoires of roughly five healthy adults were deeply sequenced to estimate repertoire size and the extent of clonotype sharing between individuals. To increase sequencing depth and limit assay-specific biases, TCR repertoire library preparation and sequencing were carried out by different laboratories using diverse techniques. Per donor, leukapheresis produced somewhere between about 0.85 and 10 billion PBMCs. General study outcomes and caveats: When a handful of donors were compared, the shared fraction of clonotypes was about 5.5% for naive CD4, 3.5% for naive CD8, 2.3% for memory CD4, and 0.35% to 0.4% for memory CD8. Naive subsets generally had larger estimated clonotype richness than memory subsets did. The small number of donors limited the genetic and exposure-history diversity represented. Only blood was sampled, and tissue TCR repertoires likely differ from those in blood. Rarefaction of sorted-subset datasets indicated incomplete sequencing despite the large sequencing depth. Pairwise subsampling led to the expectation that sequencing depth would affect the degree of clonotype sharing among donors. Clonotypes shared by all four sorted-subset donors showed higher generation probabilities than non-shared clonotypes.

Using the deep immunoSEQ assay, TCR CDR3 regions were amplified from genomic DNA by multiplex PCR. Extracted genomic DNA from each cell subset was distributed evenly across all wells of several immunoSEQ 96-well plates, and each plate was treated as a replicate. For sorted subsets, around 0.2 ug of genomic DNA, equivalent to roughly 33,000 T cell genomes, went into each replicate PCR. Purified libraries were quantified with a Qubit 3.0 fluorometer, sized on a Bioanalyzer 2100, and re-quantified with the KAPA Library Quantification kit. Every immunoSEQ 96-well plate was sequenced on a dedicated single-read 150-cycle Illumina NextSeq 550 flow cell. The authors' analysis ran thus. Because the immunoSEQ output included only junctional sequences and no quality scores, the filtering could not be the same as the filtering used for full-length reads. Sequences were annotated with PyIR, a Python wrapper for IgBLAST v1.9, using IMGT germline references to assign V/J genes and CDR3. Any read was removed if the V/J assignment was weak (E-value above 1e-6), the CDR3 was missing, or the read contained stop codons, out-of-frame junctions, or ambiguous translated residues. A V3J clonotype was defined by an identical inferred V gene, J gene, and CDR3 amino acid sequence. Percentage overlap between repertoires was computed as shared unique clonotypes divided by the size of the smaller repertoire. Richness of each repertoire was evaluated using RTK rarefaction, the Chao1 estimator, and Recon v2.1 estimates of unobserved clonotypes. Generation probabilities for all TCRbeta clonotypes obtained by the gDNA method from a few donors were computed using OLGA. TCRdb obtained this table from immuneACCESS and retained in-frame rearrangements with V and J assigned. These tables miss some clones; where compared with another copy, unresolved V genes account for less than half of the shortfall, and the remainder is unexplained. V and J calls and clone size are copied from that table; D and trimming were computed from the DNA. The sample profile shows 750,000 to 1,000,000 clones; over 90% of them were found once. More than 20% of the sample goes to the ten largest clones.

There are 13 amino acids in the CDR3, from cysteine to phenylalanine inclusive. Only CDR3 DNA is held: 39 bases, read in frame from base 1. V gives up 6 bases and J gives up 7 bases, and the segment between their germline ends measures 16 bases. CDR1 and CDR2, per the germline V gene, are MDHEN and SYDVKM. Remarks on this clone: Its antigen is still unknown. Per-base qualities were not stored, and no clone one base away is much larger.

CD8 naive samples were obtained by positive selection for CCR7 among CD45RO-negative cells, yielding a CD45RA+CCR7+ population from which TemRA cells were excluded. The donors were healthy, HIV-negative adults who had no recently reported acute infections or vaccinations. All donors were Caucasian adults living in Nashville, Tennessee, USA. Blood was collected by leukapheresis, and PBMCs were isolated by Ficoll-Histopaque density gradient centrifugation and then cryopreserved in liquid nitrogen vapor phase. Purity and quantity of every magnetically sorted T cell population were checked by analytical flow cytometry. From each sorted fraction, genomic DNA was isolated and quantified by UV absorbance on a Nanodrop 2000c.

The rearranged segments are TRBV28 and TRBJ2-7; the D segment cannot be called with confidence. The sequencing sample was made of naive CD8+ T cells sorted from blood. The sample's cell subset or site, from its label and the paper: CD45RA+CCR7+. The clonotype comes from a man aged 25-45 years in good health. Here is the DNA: TGTGCCAGCAGCCTCCTATCGGCCCGGGAGCAGTACTTC. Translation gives CASSLLSAREQYF.